A single sample is the source of the 21 T cell receptor beta chains below, sequenced in a study of blood T cell repertoires in COVID-19. Here immunoSEQ multiplex PCR was the method, and the copy in TCRdb shows in-frame clones only, minus some. Among fewer than 350,000 clones listed, 87% were seen once. Sample: PBMCs or T cells enriched from blood (not recorded which). The origin of the receptors is a woman aged 40-49 years who had recovered from COVID-19.

The J gene is TRBJ1-6, the V gene TRBV28; weak D call: TRBD1 (5 bases). V lost 7 bases and J 7 bases, leaving 17 bases between the germline ends. Per germline, CDR1 MDHEN and CDR2 SYDVKM. The CDR3 covers 15 residues. As DNA, the CDR3 is TGTGCCAGCATCCCCACGCGGGGCTTAAATTCACCCCTCCACTTT. Translation: CASIPTRGLNSPLHF.

The V call is TRBV12-3 or TRBV12-4, the J call TRBJ2-7, with no clear D. The CDR3 spans 12 residues. Trimming cost V 3 bases and J 5 bases, with 8 bases left between them. CDR3 sequence: CASSFVTDEQYF. The CDR3, as DNA: TGTGCCAGCAGTTTCGTGACTGACGAGCAGTACTTC.

The genes are TRBV4-3 and TRBJ2-3, with 9 bases identical to TRBD2. CDR1 and CDR2 (germline): LGHNA, YSLEER. Trimming at V came to 3 bases and at J to 0 bases, leaving 1 base not matched to a gene. There are 15 residues in the CDR3. This chain's CDR3 is CASSQGLASTDTQYF. Written as DNA, the CDR3 is TGCGCCAGCAGCCAGGGACTAGCTAGCACAGATACGCAGTATTTT.

The rearrangement links TRBV6-5 to TRBJ1-3, with 11 positions matching TRBD1. V was pared by 3 bases and J by 5 bases, with 6 bases of the junction left unmatched. From germline, CDR1 is MNHEY and CDR2 SVGAGI. The CDR3 is made up of 16 amino acids. CDR3 residues: CASSYMGDRGRNTIYF. As DNA, the CDR3 is TGTGCCAGCAGTTATATGGGGGACAGGGGGAGAAACACCATATATTTT.

CDR3 DNA sequence: TGTGCCAGCACGGGCCCTGCCTCGTGGGGAGTGAATGAGCAGTTCTTC. It translates to CASTGPASWGVNEQFF. The rearrangement joins TRBV3-1 (or the pseudogene TRBV3-2) to TRBJ2-1, with D perhaps matching TRBD2 (5 bases). This CDR3 comprises 16 residues. Trimming shortened V by 7 bases and J by 7 bases, and 23 bases separated the two germline ends. Germline-derived CDR1 and CDR2 are LGHDT and YNNKEL (reference sequence).

The chain is built from TRBV2 and TRBJ2-2, with D tentatively TRBD2 (6 bases). V was pared by 7 bases and J by 1 base, with 13 bases between. The CDR3 runs to 15 residues. CDR1 and CDR2 (germline): SNHLY, FYNNEI. In DNA, the CDR3 is TGTGCCAGCACCGCCCGGAGGGTGAACACCGGGGAGCTGTTTTTT. It translates to CASTARRVNTGELFF. The full variable domain, with the rest looked up from reference TRBV2 and TRBJ2-2, is EPEVTQTPSHQVTQMGQEVILRCVPISNHLYFYWYRQILGQKVEFLVSFYNNEISEKSEIFDDQFSVERPDGSNFTLKIRSTKLEDSAMYFCASTARRVNTGELFFGEGSRLTVL.

V is TRBV7-9 and J is TRBJ1-3; no definite D call. The germline gives CDR1 SEHNR, CDR2 FQNEAQ (reference sequence). The CDR3 is made up of 12 amino acids. Trimming stripped 0 bases from V and 7 bases from J, with 4 bases between. CDR3 sequence: CASSLARNTIYF. The CDR3 region has the DNA TGTGCCAGCAGCTTAGCGCGGAACACCATATATTTT.

The chain combines TRBV19 with TRBJ2-5, with 10 bases lining up with TRBD1. The J call may be mistaken, given a closer DNA end match to TRBJ2-7. CDR3 length equals 14 residues. Germline CDR1 LNHDA, CDR2 SQIVND (reference sequence). The CDR3 DNA is TGTGCCAGTAGTCAGGGACAGGGGCGCTACGAGCAGTACTTC. It yields the protein CASSQGQGRYEQYF.

The chain carries TRBV1 and TRBJ2-3; the table names TRBD1, a call not compared with the DNA. TRBV1 is a recognized pseudogene. The CDR3 consists of 15 residues. Written as DNA, the CDR3 is TGCACCAGCAAAAGGGACACCCGATCCACAGATACGCAGTATTTT. Translated: CTSKRDTRSTDTQYF.

This chain joins TRBV28 and TRBJ1-6, with D perhaps TRBD1 (5 bases). V gave up 4 bases and J gave up 5 bases, with 6 bases separating them. Germline V gene sequence: CDR1 MDHEN, CDR2 SYDVKM. The CDR3 length is 13 residues. In nucleotides, the CDR3 is TGTGCCAGCAGTTCGACAGATAATTCACCCCTCCACTTT. Protein: CASSSTDNSPLHF.

This clone showed up just once. J is TRBJ2-4 and V is TRBV10-3, with D possibly TRBD2 on 6 matching bases. Germline CDR1 reads ENHRY; CDR2 reads SYGVKD. The ends were cut back, 6 bases at V and 4 bases at J, with 13 bases in the middle. The CDR3 covers 14 residues. The CDR3 region is CAIRRNGRKNIQYF. CDR3 nucleotide sequence: TGTGCCATCAGAAGGAACGGGAGAAAAAACATTCAGTACTTC.

The rearrangement links TRBV10-2 to TRBJ1-2, with TRBD1 matching over 10 bases. Germline-derived CDR1 and CDR2 are WSHSY and SAAADI. J gave up 4 bases and V 4 bases, and 6 bases lay outside the gene matches. The CDR3 totals 15 residues. CDR3 sequence reads: CASSGATGGAYGYTF. The CDR3 nucleotides read TGCGCCAGCAGTGGGGCGACAGGGGGCGCCTATGGCTACACCTTC.

The V gene is TRBV11-2, the J gene TRBJ2-4; the D gene is possibly TRBD1 (5 bases). CDR1 is SGHAT, CDR2 FQNNGV, per germline. The CDR3 has 15 residues. The ends were cut back, 0 bases at V and 8 bases at J, with 14 bases in the middle. CDR3: CASSLDEGRVDIQYF. In DNA, the CDR3 is TGTGCCAGCAGCTTAGATGAAGGCAGGGTGGACATTCAGTACTTC.

V and J are TRBV30 and TRBJ1-6, with 8 bases lining up with TRBD1. The V gene's germline CDR1 is GTSNPN and CDR2 SVGIG (reference sequence). This CDR3 is built from 15 residues. With 4 bases clipped from V and 10 bases from J, the junction kept 12 bases outside the gene matches. CDR3 DNA: TGTGCCTGGATTGGACAGGGAGGGACCGGCTCACCCCTCCACTTT. Translating gives CAWIGQGGTGSPLHF.

As to this clone: In the same sample, other DNA sequences code for this CDR3. The V gene is TRBV6-5, the J gene TRBJ1-1; D is uncertain. Between the trimmed V and J ends, which lost 2 bases and 0 bases, there was a span of 4 bases. Germline values: CDR1 MNHEY, CDR2 SVGAGI. The CDR3 spans 13 residues. The CDR3 region is CASSYTVNTEAFF. In DNA, the CDR3 is TGTGCCAGCAGTTACACGGTGAACACTGAAGCTTTCTTT.

The V call is TRBV5-8, the J call TRBJ1-2, with D unclear. Trimming took 2 bases from V and 6 from J, leaving 11 bases between them. CDR1 and CDR2 from the germline V gene are SGHTS and YDEGEE. The CDR3 extends over 13 amino acids. CDR3 sequence (DNA): TGTGCCAGCAGCTTTAGGCTCCGGGATGGCTACACCTTC. Amino acids: CASSFRLRDGYTF.

The chain couples TRBV7-2 to TRBJ2-1, with 8 bases aligning to TRBD2. V shed 5 bases, J shed 7 bases, and the junction held 10 bases outside the gene matches. The germline CDR1 and CDR2 sequences are SGHTA and FQGNSA. The CDR3 extends over 15 amino acids. This CDR3 is CASSRLAGGVNEQFF. In DNA, the CDR3 is TGTGCCAGCAGCCGTCTAGCGGGTGGCGTAAATGAGCAGTTCTTC.

The V call is TRBV7-9, the J call TRBJ1-1; D gene unclear. V was cut by 5 bases and J by 7 bases, with 8 bases left in between. The germline gives CDR1 SEHNR, CDR2 FQNEAQ (reference sequence). The CDR3 has 11 amino acids. The CDR3 DNA reads as TGTGCCAGCAGCCCCCTAAGTGAAGCTTTCTTT. It encodes CASSPLSEAFF. Variable domain in full (rest from reference TRBV7-9 and TRBJ1-1): DTGVSQNPRHKITKRGQNVTFRCDPISEHNRLYWYRQTLGQGPEFLTYFQNEAQLEKSRLLSDRFSAERPKGSFSTLEIQRTEQGDSAMYLCASSPLSEAFFGQGTRLTVV.

The V call is TRBV28, the J call TRBJ1-2, with a possible D match to TRBD1 (6 bases). The germline gives CDR1 MDHEN, CDR2 SYDVKM. This CDR3 is built from 13 residues. Here the CDR3 reads CGSGGPANYGYTF. The CDR3, as DNA: TGTGGGTCCGGGGGGCCCGCAAACTATGGCTACACCTTC.

The V and J genes are TRBV7-2 and TRBJ2-7, with D perhaps matching TRBD1 (6 bases). Trimming shortened V by 2 bases and J by 2 bases, and 7 bases separated the two germline ends. Germline V gene sequence: CDR1 SGHTA, CDR2 FQGNSA. The CDR3 consists of 13 residues. This CDR3 reads CASSLTGTYEQYF. In nucleotides, the CDR3 is TGTGCCAGCAGCTTAACAGGGACCTACGAGCAGTACTTC.

This chain uses TRBV6-6 with TRBJ1-2, with 9 nucleotides matching TRBD1. Germline lookup yields CDR1 MNHNY and CDR2 SVGAGI (reference sequence). The junction had 5 bases not matched to a gene; V was cut back by 6 bases and J by 6 bases. CDR3 length: 13 residues. In DNA form, the CDR3 reads TGTGCCAGCAGCTTGGGACAGGGAGATGGCTACACCTTC. This sequence encodes CASSLGQGDGYTF.